The 15 T cell receptor beta chains below come from one sample, sequenced in a study of T-cell reconstitution after alpha-beta-depleted transplantation in children. For TCRbeta, the library was prepared with unique molecular identifiers. TCRdb used MiXCR to reprocess the PCR reads, holding one entry per CDR3 protein. The sample records hundreds of thousands of distinct CDR3 sequences, over 7% being singletons. No antigen has been identified for these receptors. Notes on the study in general: At one year after transplant, newly produced T cells mostly accounted for T-cell counts and diversity.

The specimen was peripheral blood, collected 360 days after TCRalphabeta/CD19-depleted stem cell transplant. The source is a female patient aged 2-9 years who had a stem cell transplant for Fanconi anemia, so the T cells may come from the graft donor.

This clonotype has a handful of counts. The V gene is TRBV4-2, the J gene TRBJ1-2; TRBD1 might be the D (6 bases). CDR3 size: 16 residues. Germline assignment: CDR1 LGHNA and CDR2 YNFKEQ. The V gene lost 0 bases and the J gene lost 2 bases, with 13 bases spanning the gap. As DNA, the CDR3 is TGTGCCAGCAGCCAAGATTCGGGGGGGCTGAACTATGGCTACACCTTC. Translated, it gives CASSQDSGGLNYGYTF.

The table lists this clonotype with many counts. The chain is built from TRBV7-2 and TRBJ2-2; D is tentatively TRBD1 or TRBD2 (5 bases each). The CDR3 totals 13 residues. CDR1 and CDR2 from the germline V gene are SGHTA and FQGNSA. Trimming removed 5 bases at V and 7 bases at J, with 11 bases between. CDR3: CASSPGPFGELFF. Here the CDR3 DNA reads TGTGCCAGCAGCCCGGGACCCTTCGGGGAGCTGTTTTTT.

There are many counts of this clonotype. The J gene is TRBJ2-6, the V gene TRBV29-1; 7 bases are shared with TRBD2. This CDR3 is 17 amino acids long. J gave up 0 bases and V 7 bases, and 12 bases lay outside the gene matches. CDR1 is SQVTM and CDR2 is ANQGSEA in the germline V gene. The CDR3 spells CSALLLAESSGANVLTF. The CDR3 bases are TGCAGCGCACTGCTCCTAGCGGAGAGCTCTGGGGCCAACGTCCTGACTTTC.

This clonotype was counted many times. The chain has TRBV5-1 and TRBJ1-1; TRBD1 matches 7 bases. J lost 0 bases, V lost 6 bases, and 8 bases had no gene match. In germline, CDR1 is SGHRS, CDR2 YFSETQ. This CDR3 comprises 15 residues. This CDR3 reads CASTGSGGLNTEAFF. For the CDR3, the DNA is TGCGCCAGCACAGGGTCAGGGGGACTGAACACTGAAGCTTTCTTT.

Ten or more counts support this clonotype. V gene TRBV24-1 combines with J gene TRBJ2-3; 8 nucleotides line up with TRBD2. Germline-derived CDR1 and CDR2 are KGHDR and SFDVKD. V was pared by 1 base and J by 1 base, with 9 bases of the junction left unmatched. CDR3 size: 18 residues. The CDR3 DNA follows: TGTGCCACCAGTGATTTTAATGGGAGCGGGGGTGGCACAGATACGCAGTATTTT. Protein sequence: CATSDFNGSGGGTDTQYF.

This clonotype was seen more than once but under ten times. V usage is TRBV7-6 and J usage is TRBJ2-5; TRBD2 aligns across 9 bases. V shed 2 bases, J shed 1 base, and the junction held 5 bases outside the gene matches. The CDR3 contains 16 residues. Germline assignment: CDR1 SGHVS and CDR2 FNYEAQ. The CDR3 bases are TGTGCCAGCAGCTTACCCCAAGCGGGGGGCCAAGAGACCCAGTACTTC. It specifies CASSLPQAGGQETQYF.

This clonotype was counted at least ten times. The genes are TRBV5-1 and TRBJ2-1, with D possibly matching TRBD2 (6 bases). The CDR3 contains 15 residues. The germline V and J ends were trimmed by 0 bases and 8 bases, with 15 bases remaining between them. CDR1 and CDR2 (germline): SGHRS, YFSETQ. The CDR3 reads CASSLVRELRHEQFF. CDR3 in DNA: TGCGCCAGCAGCTTGGTTCGGGAGCTTCGACATGAGCAGTTCTTC.

This clonotype was counted many times. The chain uses TRBV29-1 and TRBJ2-2, with 8 bases aligning to TRBD1. Germline V gene sequence: CDR1 SQVTM, CDR2 ANQGSEA. The CDR3 consists of 14 residues. After removal of 4 bases from V and 2 bases from J, the junction contained 3 bases not matched to a gene. The CDR3 spells CSVAGGPNTGELFF. In DNA form, the CDR3 reads TGCAGCGTTGCAGGGGGCCCCAACACCGGGGAGCTGTTTTTT.

A remark on this clonotype: A junction boundary mismatches the germline segment, possibly from a read error. V gene TRBV20-1 combines with J gene TRBJ2-3, with 7 bases matching TRBD2. This CDR3 is 15 amino acids long. Germline CDR1 DFQATT, CDR2 SNEGSKA (reference sequence). CDR3: CRASGAGVGTDTQYF. For the CDR3, the DNA is TGCAGAGCTAGCGGCGCGGGGGTGGGTACAGATACGCAGTATTTT.

This clonotype was recorded a few times. V and J are TRBV6-2 or TRBV6-3 and TRBJ2-2, with TRBD2 identical over 12 bases. This CDR3 has 17 amino acids. Trimming removed 4 bases from V and 5 bases from J; junction bases left unmatched: 8. Looked up from germline, CDR1 is MNHEY and CDR2 is SVGEGT. CDR3 in amino acids: CASSLTSGGPGTGELFF. CDR3 bases: TGTGCCAGCAGTTTAACTAGCGGGGGGCCAGGAACCGGGGAGCTGTTTTTT.

Worth noting for this clonotype: This may arise from a read error, as a much more abundant clone is one base away. The chain recombines TRBV18 with TRBJ2-1; D remains unclear. The V gene lost 3 bases and the J gene lost 6 bases, with 15 bases spanning the gap. Germline-derived CDR1 and CDR2 are KGHSH and LQKENI. The CDR3 loop spans 15 amino acids. CDR3 nucleotide sequence: TGTGCCAGCTCACCTAAAGGCACTTGGCTCAATGAGCAGTTCTTC. Protein sequence: CASSPKGTWLNEQFF.

This clonotype was detected many times. This rearrangement joins TRBV25-1 to TRBJ1-4; possibly TRBD1 for D (6 bases). Trimming removed 5 bases at V and 10 bases at J, with 17 bases between. Per germline, CDR1 MGHDK and CDR2 SYGVNS. The CDR3 contains 14 residues. The CDR3 nucleotides read TGTGCCAGCAGTCCCCGGGACAATGTAGGAAAACTGTTTTTT. Translation gives CASSPRDNVGKLFF.

The chain combines TRBV20-1 with TRBJ2-5; 8 bases map to TRBD1. Germline CDR1 DFQATT, CDR2 SNEGSKA (reference sequence). This CDR3 spans 14 amino acids. V shed 3 bases and J 5 bases; nucleotides not matched to a gene: 8. CDR3 bases: TGCAGTGCTAGTGAAAGCAGGGGGCTTGAGACCCAGTACTTC. Amino acids: CSASESRGLETQYF.

This clonotype occurred many times. The rearrangement uses TRBV7-9 and TRBJ1-1; D gene uncertain. Looked up from germline, CDR1 is SEHNR and CDR2 is FQNEAQ (reference sequence). V was pared by 2 bases and J by 1 base, with 11 bases between. This CDR3 has 15 amino acids. The CDR3 bases are TGTGCCAGCAGCTTACGGGAGGGCTGGAACACTGAAGCTTTCTTT. This encodes CASSLREGWNTEAFF.

The sample holds many counts of this clonotype. The rearrangement uses TRBV9 and TRBJ2-2; TRBD2 aligns across 7 bases. V lost 1 base and J lost 6; bases outside the gene matches: 12. This CDR3 comprises 17 residues. CDR1 is SGDLS, CDR2 YYNGEE, per germline. The CDR3 bases are TGTGCCAGCAGCGTATCCCCGGGAAGCGGGATGTCCGGGGAGCTGTTTTTT. Its protein is CASSVSPGSGMSGELFF.